The clone carrying this TCR beta chain showed up just a few times. Authors' analysis steps: Reference gene primer amplification in the assay estimated nucleated cell counts. The repertoire was sequenced with immunoSEQ multiplex PCR; TCRdb's copy has only in-frame clones and lacks some. V and J calls and clone size come straight from that table; D and trimming were deduced from the DNA. The data hold more than 80,000 clones, with about two thirds observed a single time. This entry comes from a study of blood T cell repertoires in COVID-19. Study summary: The United States, Italy and Spain supplied acute and convalescent COVID-19 samples. PBMCs, B-cell-depleted T cells, or T cells were the source of the cDNA or gDNA that made up the material.

The CDR3 extends over 13 amino acids. Germline V gene sequence: CDR1 LGHDT, CDR2 YNNKEL (reference sequence). With 8 bases removed from V and 7 bases from J, the gap between germline ends came to 12 bases. Sequencing was done on a sample of peripheral blood. This chain connects TRBV3-1 (or the pseudogene TRBV3-2) to TRBJ1-6; D possibly corresponds to TRBD1 (5 bases). The receptor's source is a human donor with acute or convalescent COVID-19. The donor label of this sample is uncertain. Written as DNA, the CDR3 is TGTGCCAGCGCCCAGACAGAAAATTCACCCCTCCACTTT. This translates into CASAQTENSPLHF.